This T cell receptor (beta chain) came from a study of T cell changes during pregnancy in multiple sclerosis. In this sample, this clone turned up once. TCRdb's copy holds only in-frame clones and misses some; the assay was immunoSEQ multiplex PCR. In the table there are 55,000 to 70,000 clones, approximately 92% of which are singletons. Trimming took 2 bases from V and 12 from J; bases not matched to a gene: 3. The CDR3 extends over 13 amino acids. Germline assignment: CDR1 SGHAT and CDR2 FQNNGV. V is TRBV11-2 and J is TRBJ1-4, with TRBD1 identical over 10 bases. The receptor comes from a female donor with multiple sclerosis, enrolled in a pregnancy study. Sequencing used CD4+ T cells from peripheral blood mononuclear cells, obtained before pregnancy. CDR3 nucleotides: TGTGCCAGCAGCTTAATAGGGACAGGGGAACTGTTTTTT. This translates into CASSLIGTGELFF.